These 21 T cell receptor beta chains originate from one sample sequenced in a study of cytomegalovirus exposure and HLA in healthy donors. The PCR used 60 Vbeta and 13 Jbeta primers. Profiled with immunoSEQ multiplex PCR; TCRdb holds only in-frame clones, not every one. The table lists 100,000 or so clones, about 80% of them singletons. The sequencing input was PBMCs. The receptor source for this set is a female donor in good health and CMV-seropositive.

This clone was recorded a few times. V is TRBV6-4 and J is TRBJ2-3, with a possible D match to TRBD1 (5 bases). CDR3 size: 15 residues. V dropped 0 bases and J dropped 4 bases, with 11 bases sitting between them. In germline, CDR1 is MRHNA, CDR2 SNTAGT. CDR3 sequence reads: CASSDSLDTADTQYF. The CDR3, as DNA: TGTGCCAGCAGTGACTCGCTGGACACGGCAGATACGCAGTATTTT.

The gene calls are TRBV7-2 and TRBJ2-1; D might be TRBD2 (5 bases). V was shortened by 2 bases and J by 5 bases, with 10 bases between the two germline ends. This CDR3 is built from 14 residues. CDR1 is SGHTA and CDR2 is FQGNSA in the germline V gene. The CDR3 protein is CASSLRGSHNEQFF. CDR3 nucleotides: TGTGCCAGCAGCTTAAGAGGGTCCCACAATGAGCAGTTCTTC.

The chain links TRBV19 to TRBJ2-1, with D perhaps TRBD1 (6 bases). Per germline, CDR1 LNHDA and CDR2 SQIVND (reference sequence). The CDR3 length is 15 residues. V lost 4 bases, J lost 8 bases, and 18 bases lay in between. The CDR3, as DNA: TGTGCCAGTAGTACTAAGGACAGCGACCGGGATGAGCAGTTCTTC. This gives the protein CASSTKDSDRDEQFF.

The rearrangement links TRBV6-1 to TRBJ2-4, with D possibly being TRBD2 (6 bases). The CDR3 totals 16 residues. V dropped 2 bases and J dropped 8 bases, with 19 bases sitting between them. In germline, CDR1 is MNHNS, CDR2 SASEGT. CDR3 DNA: TGTGCCAGCAGTGAAAATCTTAGGGCCGGGGGACACATTCAGTACTTC. Amino acid sequence: CASSENLRAGGHIQYF.

The J gene is TRBJ1-6, the V gene TRBV5-1; 7 positions match TRBD1. The V and J ends lost 5 bases and 1 base, in that order; junction bases with no gene match: 3. Germline CDR1 reads SGHRS; CDR2 reads YFSETQ. The CDR3 totals 15 residues. The CDR3 DNA reads as TGCGCCAGCAGATCGGACAGGTCCTATAATTCACCCCTCCACTTT. This translates into CASRSDRSYNSPLHF.

This chain links TRBV30 with TRBJ1-3; 8 bases fit TRBD1. Germline V CDR1 and CDR2: GTSNPN, SVGIG (reference sequence). V shed 2 bases, J shed 5 bases, and the junction held 11 bases outside the gene matches. CDR3 length: 16 residues. CDR3 bases: TGTGCCTGGAGTCCCTTGCTGGGACAGGATAGAAACACCATATATTTT. The encoded protein is CAWSPLLGQDRNTIYF.

The rearrangement uses TRBV6-5 and TRBJ2-1, with D hard to call. The CDR3 totals 13 residues. The ends were cut back, 2 bases at V and 5 bases at J, with 7 bases in the middle. CDR1 MNHEY and CDR2 SVGAGI come from the germline V gene. The CDR3 DNA sequence: TGTGCCAGCAGTTACGAAATAGACAATGAGCAGTTCTTC. Its translation is CASSYEIDNEQFF.

Worth noting for this clone: At one end the junction does not follow the germline gene, possibly because of a read error. The chain uses TRBV27 and TRBJ2-4, with 8 bases that match TRBD2. The CDR3 consists of 14 residues. Germline lookup yields CDR1 MNHEY and CDR2 SMNVEV (reference sequence). CDR3 nucleotide sequence: TGTGCCAGCAGTCCCCGGGGGGGAGGGAACAGTCAGTACTTC. Translated: CASSPRGGGNSQYF.

V gene TRBV10-3 combines with J gene TRBJ2-7; 12 nucleotides line up with TRBD2. Germline CDR1 ENHRY, CDR2 SYGVKD. Losses at the gene ends were 6 bases for V and 6 bases for J; bases not matched to a gene: 21. This CDR3 is 19 amino acids long. The CDR3 DNA follows: TGTGCCATCAGCCCCTACTCATCTCGAGCTAGCGGGGGGGCCGCCGAGCAGTACTTC. It translates to CAISPYSSRASGGAAEQYF.

A single count supports this clone. The chain uses TRBV6-5 and TRBJ2-2, with D perhaps matching TRBD2 (7 bases). The CDR3 runs to 14 residues. The germline V gene encodes CDR1 MNHEY and CDR2 SVGAGI. Trimming took off 6 bases at V and 8 bases at J, with 16 bases between the two ends. The CDR3 is CASSPTGGPGELFF. In DNA form, the CDR3 reads TGTGCCAGCAGCCCCACCGGGGGGCCTGGGGAGCTGTTTTTT.

This chain links TRBV18 with TRBJ1-2; TRBD1 aligns across 7 bases. Trimming cost V 6 bases and J 2 bases; bases outside gene matches: 3. The germline V gene encodes CDR1 KGHSH and CDR2 LQKENI. The CDR3 has 13 residues. The CDR3: CASSGQSNYGYTF. In DNA form, the CDR3 reads TGTGCCAGCTCGGGACAGTCAAACTATGGCTACACCTTC.

The CDR3 protein is CASSWGLAGQETQYF. Written as DNA, the CDR3 is TGTGCCAGCAGTTGGGGACTAGCGGGGCAAGAGACCCAGTACTTC. The V and J genes are TRBV27 and TRBJ2-5; 13 bases match TRBD2. CDR1 is MNHEY and CDR2 is SMNVEV in the germline V gene (reference sequence). This CDR3 is built from 15 residues. J lost 2 bases, V lost 4 bases, and 1 base had no gene match.

CDR3 sequence reads: CASSSGQGTQYF. The CDR3 nucleotides are TGTGCCAGCAGCTCGGGACAGGGCACGCAGTATTTT. The chain links TRBV11-3 to TRBJ2-3, with 9 bases aligning to TRBD1. V gave up 4 bases and J gave up 9 bases; unmatched junction bases: 2. There are 12 residues in the CDR3. In germline, CDR1 is SGHNT, CDR2 YENEEA. The full variable domain, with the rest looked up from reference TRBV11-3 and TRBJ2-3, is EAGVVQSPRYKIIEKKQPVAFWCNPISGHNTLYWYLQNLGQGPELLIRYENEEAVDDSQLPKDRFSAERLKGVDSTLKIQPAELGDSAVYLCASSSGQGTQYFGPGTRLTVL.

This rearrangement joins TRBV4-1 to TRBJ1-1, with D possibly matching TRBD1 (6 bases). CDR1 and CDR2 (germline): MGHRA, YSYEKL. The CDR3 loop spans 15 amino acids. With 1 base removed from V and 0 bases from J, the gap between germline ends came to 9 bases. The CDR3: CASSQGRGMNTEAFF. In DNA, the CDR3 is TGCGCCAGCAGCCAAGGCAGGGGCATGAACACTGAAGCTTTCTTT.

This clone was seen just once. J is TRBJ1-1 and V is TRBV25-1; D call uncertain. CDR3 length equals 16 residues. CDR1 MGHDK and CDR2 SYGVNS come from the germline V gene. Trimming shortened V by 2 bases and J by 3 bases, and 16 bases separated the two germline ends. The CDR3 loop reads CASSELEGFRDTEAFF. CDR3 nucleotides: TGTGCCAGCAGTGAACTGGAGGGTTTTCGGGACACTGAAGCTTTCTTT.

The V call is TRBV6-5, the J call TRBJ2-1, with D perhaps matching TRBD1 (6 bases). This CDR3 comprises 15 residues. Germline V CDR1 and CDR2: MNHEY, SVGAGI. The V and J ends lost 6 bases and 7 bases respectively, with 19 bases between them. The CDR3 DNA reads as TGTGCCAGCAGCTTCAGGGGTTACCGTGAGAATGAGCAGTTCTTC. It encodes CASSFRGYRENEQFF.

This clone was observed a single time. This chain joins TRBV30 and TRBJ1-2; 10 bases fit TRBD1. Germline V CDR1 and CDR2: GTSNPN, SVGIG (reference sequence). The CDR3 runs to 14 residues. Trimming at V came to 3 bases and at J to 4 bases, leaving 5 bases not matched to a gene. CDR3 sequence reads: CAWRGTGESYGYTF. CDR3 coding DNA: TGTGCCTGGAGGGGGACAGGGGAGAGCTATGGCTACACCTTC.

Note on this clone: At one end the junction does not follow the germline gene, possibly because of a read error. The same CDR3 also results from other DNA sequences found in this sample. This sequence joins TRBV2 and TRBJ2-1, with 9 bases that match TRBD1. CDR1 and CDR2 (germline): SNHLY, FYNNEI. The CDR3 has 15 residues. Here the CDR3 reads CASRRDRDSYNEQFF. The CDR3 nucleotides are TGCGCCAGCAGACGGGACAGGGACTCCTACAATGAGCAGTTCTTC.

This clone was recorded a few times. The chain uses TRBV18 and TRBJ1-6; unclear D gene. CDR1 is KGHSH, CDR2 LQKENI, per germline. Trimming removed 2 bases from V and 5 bases from J, with 7 bases in between. The CDR3 is made up of 14 amino acids. In nucleotides, the CDR3 is TGTGCCAGCTCACCAACGTCGGATAATTCACCCCTCCACTTT. It yields the protein CASSPTSDNSPLHF.

This clone was seen a handful of times. J is TRBJ2-2 and V is TRBV5-1; TRBD2 matches 7 bases. From germline, CDR1 is SGHRS and CDR2 YFSETQ. This CDR3 is 14 amino acids long. J was trimmed by 7 bases and V by 5 bases; bases with no gene match: 8. CDR3 DNA: TGCGCCAGCAGGGGCGGGAGACAGAACGGGGAGCTGTTTTTT. This sequence encodes CASRGGRQNGELFF.

J is TRBJ2-5 and V is TRBV9; perhaps TRBD2 as D (5 bases). Germline V gene sequence: CDR1 SGDLS, CDR2 YYNGEE. The CDR3 sequence is 14 residues long. The V and J ends lost 0 bases and 5 bases respectively, with 11 bases between them. The CDR3 DNA follows: TGTGCCAGCAGCGTAGGGGGAGCGGCGGAGACCCAGTACTTC. This encodes CASSVGGAAETQYF.